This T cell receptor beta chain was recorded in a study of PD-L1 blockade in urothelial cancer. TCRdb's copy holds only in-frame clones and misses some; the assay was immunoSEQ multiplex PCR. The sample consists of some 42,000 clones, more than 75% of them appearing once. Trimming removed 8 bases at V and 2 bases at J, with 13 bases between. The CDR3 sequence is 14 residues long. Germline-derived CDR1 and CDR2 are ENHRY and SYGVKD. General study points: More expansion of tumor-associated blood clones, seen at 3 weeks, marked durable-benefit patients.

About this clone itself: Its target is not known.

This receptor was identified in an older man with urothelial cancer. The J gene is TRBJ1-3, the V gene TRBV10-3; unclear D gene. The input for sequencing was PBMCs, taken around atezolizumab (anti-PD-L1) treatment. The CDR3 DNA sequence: TGTGCCATCGGGGAGGGAATGGCTGGAAACACCATATATTTT. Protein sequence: CAIGEGMAGNTIYF.